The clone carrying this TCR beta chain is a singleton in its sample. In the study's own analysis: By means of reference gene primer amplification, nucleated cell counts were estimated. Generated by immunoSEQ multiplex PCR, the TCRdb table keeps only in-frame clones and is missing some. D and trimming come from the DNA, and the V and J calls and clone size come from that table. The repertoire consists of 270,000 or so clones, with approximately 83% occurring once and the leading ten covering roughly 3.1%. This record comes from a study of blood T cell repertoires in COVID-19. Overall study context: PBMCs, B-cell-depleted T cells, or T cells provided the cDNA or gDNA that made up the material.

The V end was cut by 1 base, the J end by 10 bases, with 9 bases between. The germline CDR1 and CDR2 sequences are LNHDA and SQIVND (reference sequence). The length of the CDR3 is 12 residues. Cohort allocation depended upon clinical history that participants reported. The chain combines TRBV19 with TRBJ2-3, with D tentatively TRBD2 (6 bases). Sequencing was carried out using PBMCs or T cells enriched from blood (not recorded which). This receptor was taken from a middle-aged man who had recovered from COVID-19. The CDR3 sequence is CASSIAAGPQYF. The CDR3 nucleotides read TGTGCCAGTAGTATAGCAGCGGGCCCGCAGTATTTT.